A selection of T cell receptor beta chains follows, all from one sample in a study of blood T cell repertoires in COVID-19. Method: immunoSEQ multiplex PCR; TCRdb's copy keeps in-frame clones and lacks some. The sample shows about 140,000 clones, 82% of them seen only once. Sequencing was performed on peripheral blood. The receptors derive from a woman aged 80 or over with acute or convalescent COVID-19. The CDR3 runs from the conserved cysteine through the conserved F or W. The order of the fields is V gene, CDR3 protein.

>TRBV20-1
CSASHSGRATGELFF
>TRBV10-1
CASSARENTEAFF
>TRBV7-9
CASSFETGQAYEQYF
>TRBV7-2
CASSIGLAGGKETQYF
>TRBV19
CASTRRGIGEAFF
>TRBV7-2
CASSPGLAGRYNEQFF
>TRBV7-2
CASSLAVGELFF
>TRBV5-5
CASSFPGGYEQYF
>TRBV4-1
CASSLLGTGDGYTF
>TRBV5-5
CASSWSGTRSYEQYF
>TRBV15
CATSRDWVWGEQETQYF
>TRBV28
CASRPGLDRQYF
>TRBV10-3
CATGWVIGDGEQFF
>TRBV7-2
CASSLLASSGSSYEQYF
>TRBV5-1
CASSRTGAKNTGELFF